The source of this TCR beta chain is a study of shared clonotypes between healthy human individuals. Replicate PCRs from sorted subsets contained roughly 220 ng DNA, which is around 29,000 T cell genomes. The assay was immunoSEQ multiplex PCR, and TCRdb's table has in-frame clones only and misses some. The top ten clones hold roughly 0.13% of a sample with around 2,000,000 clones, roughly 96% of them seen once. CDR3 size: 15 residues. CDR1 is LNHDA, CDR2 SQIVND, per germline (reference sequence). J was trimmed by 7 bases and V by 5 bases; bases with no gene match: 10. CD4+ cells were split into CD45RA+ naive and CD45RA-negative memory subsets.

This clonotype was obtained from a man younger than 35 in good health. Material for sequencing was naive CD4+ T cells sorted from blood. Subset specified: CD45RA+ positively selected. The rearrangement uses TRBV19 and TRBJ1-5, with 8 bases that match TRBD1. The CDR3 reads CASSFSTGGEQPQHF. For the CDR3, the DNA is TGTGCCAGTAGTTTCAGCACAGGGGGTGAACAGCCCCAGCATTTT.